Below are 28 T cell receptor beta chains sequenced from a single sample in a study of blood T cell repertoires in COVID-19. Profiling relied on immunoSEQ multiplex PCR, and the TCRdb table lists in-frame clones only, not all of them. The repertoire holds some 300,000 clones, around nine tenths seen once, with 10% to 15% in the top ten. The source material was peripheral blood. Source of these receptors: a woman aged 70-85 years with COVID-19, enrolled during active disease.

The V call is TRBV5-5, the J call TRBJ2-3; TRBD2 aligns across 15 bases. With 2 bases clipped from V and 6 bases from J, the junction kept 10 bases outside the gene matches. The germline gives CDR1 SGHKS, CDR2 YYEKEE (reference sequence). CDR3 length: 18 amino acids. The CDR3 region is CASSLDWTSGGAGDTQYF. The CDR3, as DNA: TGTGCCAGCAGCTTAGACTGGACTAGCGGGGGGGCAGGCGATACGCAGTATTTT.

The chain links TRBV19 to TRBJ1-1; D not certain. Trimming cost V 6 bases and J 2 bases, with 16 bases left between them. The germline CDR1 and CDR2 sequences are LNHDA and SQIVND (reference sequence). The CDR3 extends over 15 amino acids. The CDR3 reads CASRTGEISNTEAFF. For the CDR3, the DNA is TGTGCCAGTAGAACTGGAGAGATTTCAAACACTGAAGCTTTCTTT.

V and J are TRBV29-1 and TRBJ1-5; D gene ambiguous. V was clipped by 5 bases and J by 9 bases, with 11 bases between them. The CDR3 covers 11 residues. The germline V gene encodes CDR1 SQVTM and CDR2 ANQGSEA. The CDR3: CSVTGIGPQHF. DNA of the CDR3: TGCAGCGTTACGGGGATAGGGCCCCAGCATTTT.

The V call is TRBV11-2, the J call TRBJ2-1; 7 positions match TRBD2. The junction had 6 bases not matched to a gene; V was cut back by 1 base and J by 3 bases. CDR1 and CDR2 (germline): SGHAT, FQNNGV. This CDR3 region has 16 residues. For the CDR3, the DNA is TGTGCCAGCAGCTTAGTTGGGCTAGCGGACTACAATGAGCAGTTCTTC. Translated, it gives CASSLVGLADYNEQFF. Using reference TRBV11-2 and TRBJ2-1 for the parts outside the CDR3, the full variable domain is EAGVAQSPRYKIIEKRQSVAFWCNPISGHATLYWYQQILGQGPKLLIQFQNNGVVDDSQLPKDRFSAERLKGVDSTLKIQPAKLEDSAVYLCASSLVGLADYNEQFFGPGTRLTVL.

The genes are TRBV6-5 and TRBJ2-7; a weak D match, TRBD1 (6 bases). Germline CDR1 reads MNHEY; CDR2 reads SVGAGI. This CDR3 has 13 residues. V gave up 11 bases and J gave up 7 bases, with 21 bases separating them. CDR3 region: CAFQGTGSWEQYF. CDR3 sequence (DNA): TGTGCCTTTCAGGGGACGGGGTCCTGGGAGCAGTACTTC.

The CDR3 is CASSFASAADTQYF. The DNA for the CDR3 is TGTGCCAGCAGCTTCGCTAGTGCCGCCGATACGCAGTATTTT. V usage is TRBV5-6 and J usage is TRBJ2-3; D is unresolved. The V gene lost 2 bases and the J gene lost 6 bases, with 13 bases spanning the gap. Per germline, CDR1 SGHDT and CDR2 YYEEEE. This CDR3 has 14 amino acids.

The chain uses TRBV5-4 and TRBJ1-1, with D possibly TRBD1 on 6 matching bases. Germline lookup yields CDR1 SGHNT and CDR2 YYREEE (reference sequence). This CDR3 is built from 15 residues. V was cut by 4 bases and J by 0 bases, with 13 bases left in between. The CDR3 nucleotides read TGTGCCAGCAGCGAGGGGGGGCTTTTGAACACTGAAGCTTTCTTT. Amino acids: CASSEGGLLNTEAFF.

The J gene is TRBJ2-1, the V gene TRBV14; 10 bases are shared with TRBD2. Germline V gene sequence: CDR1 SGHDN, CDR2 FVKESK. The CDR3 is 14 residues long. The J segment lost 8 bases and the V segment lost 4 bases, leaving 5 bases of the junction unmatched. The CDR3 sequence: CASSLSGGLDEQFF. CDR3 coding DNA: TGTGCCAGCAGCCTTAGCGGGGGGTTGGATGAGCAGTTCTTC.

The chain links TRBV5-4 to TRBJ1-1; a weak D match, TRBD1 (6 bases). The CDR3 is 16 residues long. Germline loops: CDR1 SGHNT, CDR2 YYREEE (reference sequence). Trimming removed 2 bases from V and 1 base from J, with 15 bases in between. CDR3 sequence: CASSFPTGKGNTEAFF. The CDR3, as DNA: TGTGCCAGCAGCTTTCCCACAGGGAAAGGGAACACTGAAGCTTTCTTT.

The V call is TRBV1, the J call TRBJ1-4; the D call in the table, TRBD1, was not verified against the DNA. TRBV1 is termed a pseudogene. This CDR3 has 16 amino acids. CDR3 sequence: CTSSQEGQGCNEKLFF. CDR3 sequence (DNA): TGCACCAGCAGCCAAGAGGGACAGGGCTGTAATGAAAAACTGTTTTTT.

This CDR3 is CAISWGQSQETQYF. The CDR3 DNA follows: TGTGCCATCAGCTGGGGACAGTCTCAAGAGACCCAGTACTTC. V and J are TRBV10-3 and TRBJ2-5; 7 nucleotides agree with TRBD1. CDR1 is ENHRY, CDR2 SYGVKD, per germline. Trimming removed 6 bases from V and 2 bases from J; junction bases left unmatched: 6. The CDR3 is made up of 14 amino acids.

The chain is built from TRBV5-1 and TRBJ2-7; 8 bases match TRBD2. The CDR3 contains 14 residues. CDR1 and CDR2 from the germline V gene are SGHRS and YFSETQ. V was pared by 7 bases and J by 2 bases, with 8 bases of the junction left unmatched. CDR3 nucleotides: TGCGCCAGCGGGGACTCAGCGGGGGCCTACGAGCAGTACTTC. This codes for CASGDSAGAYEQYF.

CDR3 sequence (DNA): TGTGCCAGCAGTTACTCGCGCTCAGGGGTGGAGCAGTACTTC. Its translation is CASSYSRSGVEQYF. V usage is TRBV6-5 and J usage is TRBJ2-7, with D possibly matching TRBD1 (6 bases). This CDR3 has 14 amino acids. The V gene's germline CDR1 is MNHEY and CDR2 SVGAGI. Trimming pared 0 bases from V and 7 bases from J, leaving 13 bases between.

The rearrangement links TRBV6-6 to TRBJ2-1, with TRBD1 matching over 7 bases. Per germline, CDR1 MNHNY and CDR2 SVGAGI (reference sequence). CDR3 length: 13 amino acids. The junction had 5 bases not matched to a gene; V was cut back by 5 bases and J by 7 bases. The CDR3 bases are TGTGCCAGCAGTCCCTCGACAGGGAATGAGCAGTTCTTC. Amino acids: CASSPSTGNEQFF.

The V gene is TRBV27, the J gene TRBJ2-5; 12 bases are a match to TRBD2. The V segment lost 5 bases and the J segment 3 bases; nucleotides outside the gene matches: 7. This CDR3 is built from 16 residues. Looked up from germline, CDR1 is MNHEY and CDR2 is SMNVEV (reference sequence). CDR3 coding DNA: TGTGCCAGCAGTCCATCCTGGACTAGCGGGAAAGAGACCCAGTACTTC. Amino acid sequence: CASSPSWTSGKETQYF.

V and J are TRBV10-2 and TRBJ2-7; 9 nucleotides match TRBD2. V shed 1 base, J shed 7 bases, and the junction held 8 bases outside the gene matches. The CDR3 totals 15 residues. Per germline, CDR1 WSHSY and CDR2 SAAADI. CDR3 in amino acids: CASSEWRGGPEEQYF. CDR3 coding DNA: TGCGCCAGCAGTGAGTGGCGGGGGGGCCCTGAGGAGCAGTACTTC.

As for this clone: Other DNA sequences in the sample encode the same CDR3. The chain is built from TRBV30 and TRBJ2-7; 7 positions agree with TRBD2. CDR1 is GTSNPN and CDR2 is SVGIG in the germline V gene (reference sequence). Losses at the gene ends were 1 base for V and 3 bases for J; bases not matched to a gene: 0. The CDR3 covers 12 residues. As DNA, the CDR3 is TGTGCCTGGAGTGCTAGCGGCTACGAGCAGTACTTC. As protein: CAWSASGYEQYF.

This chain uses TRBV19 with TRBJ2-1; 8 nucleotides match TRBD2. Germline loops: CDR1 LNHDA, CDR2 SQIVND (reference sequence). V shed 3 bases and J 8 bases; nucleotides not matched to a gene: 6. The CDR3 length is 14 residues. The CDR3 DNA sequence: TGTGCCAGTAGTATCGGGACTAGTCGCTATGAGCAGTTCTTC. This encodes CASSIGTSRYEQFF.

The rearrangement uses TRBV11-2 and TRBJ1-1, with 11 bases aligning to TRBD1. Germline-derived CDR1 and CDR2 are SGHAT and FQNNGV. V was pared by 5 bases and J by 6 bases, with 2 bases of the junction left unmatched. This CDR3 is built from 13 residues. CDR3 protein: CASSQDRGPEAFF. The CDR3 DNA reads TGTGCCAGCAGCCAGGACAGGGGGCCTGAAGCTTTCTTT.

The rearrangement links TRBV4-3 to TRBJ2-3; D uncertain. Between the trimmed V and J ends, which lost 6 bases and 2 bases, there was a span of 6 bases. Germline assignment: CDR1 LGHNA and CDR2 YSLEER. This CDR3 is 12 amino acids long. CDR3 loop: CASRHNTDTQYF. The CDR3 nucleotides read TGCGCCAGCAGACATAACACAGATACGCAGTATTTT.

This sequence joins TRBV6-5 and TRBJ2-7; TRBD1 might be the D (6 bases). CDR3 length equals 12 residues. CDR1 and CDR2 from the germline V gene are MNHEY and SVGAGI. Trimming stripped 9 bases from V and 0 bases from J, with 9 bases between. The CDR3 loop is CASLDSSYEQYF. The CDR3 nucleotides read TGTGCCAGTTTGGACAGCTCCTACGAGCAGTACTTC.

The genes are TRBV6-5 and TRBJ1-6; tentatively, D is TRBD1 (5 bases). The germline CDR1 and CDR2 sequences are MNHEY and SVGAGI. The CDR3 has 15 residues. Deletions cut 5 bases from V and 7 bases from J, with 15 bases between. The CDR3 loop is CASSPRQGQNSPLHF. The CDR3 bases are TGTGCCAGCAGTCCCCGCCAGGGCCAGAATTCACCCCTCCACTTT.

This clone was detected only once. This sequence joins TRBV5-3 and TRBJ2-7, with 7 bases matching TRBD1. TRBV5-3 is an open reading frame, and its role is uncertain. The CDR3 loop spans 14 amino acids. The ends lost 1 base at V and 7 bases at J; junction bases unmatched: 8. The CDR3 is CARSLKGARNEQYF. The CDR3 DNA is TGTGCCAGAAGCTTGAAGGGGGCGCGTAATGAGCAGTACTTC.

V usage is TRBV2 and J usage is TRBJ2-3; 9 bases are shared with TRBD2. This CDR3 spans 17 amino acids. V shed 4 bases and J 4 bases; nucleotides not matched to a gene: 12. Looked up from germline, CDR1 is SNHLY and CDR2 is FYNNEI. The CDR3 sequence is CASSVSLGVAGADTQYF. CDR3 in DNA: TGTGCCAGCAGTGTATCGCTCGGGGTAGCGGGGGCAGATACGCAGTATTTT.

This clone was found once. V is TRBV11-3 and J is TRBJ2-5; 8 bases agree with TRBD2. The CDR3 loop spans 14 amino acids. Germline CDR1 is SGHNT and CDR2 is YENEEA. V lost 5 bases, J lost 4 bases, and 6 bases stayed unmatched. For the CDR3, the DNA is TGTGCCAGCAGCCCTGCGGGGGGTCGAGAGACCCAGTACTTC. Amino acids: CASSPAGGRETQYF.

This clone appeared a single time. J is TRBJ1-1 and V is TRBV5-1; D is undetermined. V lost 2 bases, J lost 1 base, and 3 bases lay in between. The CDR3 length is 12 residues. The germline gives CDR1 SGHRS, CDR2 YFSETQ. CDR3 coding DNA: TGCGCCAGCAGCTTTAAGAACACTGAAGCTTTCTTT. Translated: CASSFKNTEAFF. Together with reference TRBV5-1 and TRBJ1-1, the CDR3 gives the full variable domain: KAGVTQTPRYLIKTRGQQVTLSCSPISGHRSVSWYQQTPGQGLQFLFEYFSETQRNKGNFPGRFSGRQFSNSRSEMNVSTLELGDSALYLCASSFKNTEAFFGQGTRLTVV.

The chain links TRBV5-4 to TRBJ2-1, with TRBD2 matching over 12 bases. This CDR3 has 17 residues. V was pared by 3 bases and J by 8 bases, with 12 bases of the junction left unmatched. CDR1 and CDR2 from the germline V gene are SGHNT and YYREEE (reference sequence). The CDR3 DNA follows: TGTGCCAGCAGCTCGGGCCTAACTAGCGGGGGGACAGATGAGCAGTTCTTC. Its translation is CASSSGLTSGGTDEQFF.

The rearrangement links TRBV7-2 to TRBJ2-1; D is undetermined. Trimming took 2 bases from V and 6 from J, leaving 11 bases between them. There are 14 residues in the CDR3. Germline assignment: CDR1 SGHTA and CDR2 FQGNSA. The CDR3 nucleotides read TGTGCCAGCAGCTTAACCCGGTCCGCCAATGAGCAGTTCTTC. Translation: CASSLTRSANEQFF.